The rows below give T cell receptor beta chains drawn from one sample of a study of blood T cell repertoires in COVID-19. Only in-frame clones appear in the TCRdb table, and some are missing; sequencing was by immunoSEQ multiplex PCR. The repertoire holds roughly 230,000 clones, 84% seen once, with approximately 4.7% in the top ten. Source material: peripheral blood. Receptors originate from a man aged 45 to 65 with active or convalescent COVID-19. The CDR3 runs from the conserved cysteine through the conserved F or W. The order of the fields is D gene, V gene, J gene, CDR3 protein. The D gene is left open where the match is weak.

D gene: TRBD2
V gene: TRBV7-2
J gene: TRBJ2-7
CDR3 protein: CASSLQAGGPGLYEQYF

D gene: TRBD2
V gene: TRBV7-2
J gene: TRBJ2-7
CDR3 protein: CASSLTGGSTYEQYF

D gene: TRBD1
V gene: TRBV2
J gene: TRBJ2-3
CDR3 protein: CASRLDRGGDTQYF

D gene: .
V gene: TRBV21-1
J gene: TRBJ2-1
CDR3 protein: CAGKWRGCTRNEQFF

D gene: .
V gene: TRBV6-2/TRBV6-3
J gene: TRBJ2-3
CDR3 protein: CASSPRDSWTDTQYF

D gene: .
V gene: TRBV12-3/TRBV12-4
J gene: TRBJ1-1
CDR3 protein: CASSFGSRTEAFF

D gene: .
V gene: TRBV7-2
J gene: TRBJ1-1
CDR3 protein: CASSFLSLNTEAFF

D gene: TRBD1
V gene: TRBV28
J gene: TRBJ2-5
CDR3 protein: CASSLDRALETQYF

D gene: .
V gene: TRBV7-9
J gene: TRBJ1-1
CDR3 protein: CASSITVRENTEAFF

D gene: TRBD2
V gene: TRBV4-2
J gene: TRBJ2-1
CDR3 protein: CASSQRTSGSYNEQFF

D gene: .
V gene: TRBV3-1/TRBV3-2
J gene: TRBJ1-5
CDR3 protein: CASSHQGNQPQHF

D gene: .
V gene: TRBV5-6
J gene: TRBJ2-1
CDR3 protein: CASSRIAENEQFF

D gene: TRBD2
V gene: TRBV5-1
J gene: TRBJ2-3
CDR3 protein: CASSSGLAGSTDTQYF

D gene: TRBD2
V gene: TRBV5-1
J gene: TRBJ2-5
CDR3 protein: CASSGGAVGETQYF

D gene: TRBD1
V gene: TRBV6-2/TRBV6-3
J gene: TRBJ2-3
CDR3 protein: CASSYWDSLTDTQYF

D gene: .
V gene: TRBV21-1
J gene: TRBJ2-1
CDR3 protein: CASSIVPGQATYNEQFF

D gene: .
V gene: TRBV5-1
J gene: TRBJ1-2
CDR3 protein: CASSLDALNYGYTF

D gene: TRBD1
V gene: TRBV11-3
J gene: TRBJ2-1
CDR3 protein: CASSLDRTGYNEQFF

D gene: .
V gene: TRBV4-2
J gene: TRBJ1-2
CDR3 protein: CASSQVTTGDNYGYTF

D gene: TRBD1
V gene: TRBV19
J gene: TRBJ1-6
CDR3 protein: CASSMGQRRLRPLHF

D gene: TRBD1
V gene: TRBV28
J gene: TRBJ2-4
CDR3 protein: CASSLGTGKNIQYF

D gene: .
V gene: TRBV10-3
J gene: TRBJ1-2
CDR3 protein: CAISESRGMNYGYTF

D gene: TRBD2
V gene: TRBV27
J gene: TRBJ2-1
CDR3 protein: CASSTLLAGGYSNEQFF

D gene: .
V gene: TRBV6-6
J gene: TRBJ1-4
CDR3 protein: CASTRLTGQNEKLFF

D gene: .
V gene: TRBV5-5
J gene: TRBJ2-3
CDR3 protein: CASSLARGPWNTQYF

D gene: .
V gene: TRBV3-1/TRBV3-2
J gene: TRBJ2-5
CDR3 protein: CASSQGGFQETQYF

D gene: .
V gene: TRBV18
J gene: TRBJ1-6
CDR3 protein: CASSTAGESNSPLHF

D gene: TRBD1
V gene: TRBV18
J gene: TRBJ1-3
CDR3 protein: CASSIIRTGEVAPSGNTIYF

D gene: .
V gene: TRBV27
J gene: TRBJ1-1
CDR3 protein: CASRVQGEAFF

D gene: .
V gene: TRBV30
J gene: TRBJ1-3
CDR3 protein: CAWRGGVVDTIYF

D gene: .
V gene: TRBV5-1
J gene: TRBJ1-1
CDR3 protein: CASSSTGLNTEAFF

D gene: .
V gene: TRBV6-2/TRBV6-3
J gene: TRBJ2-2
CDR3 protein: CASSSPRGAAGELFF

D gene: .
V gene: TRBV2
J gene: TRBJ1-5
CDR3 protein: CASSVVGQGQPQHF

D gene: .
V gene: TRBV3-1/TRBV3-2
J gene: TRBJ1-4
CDR3 protein: CASSPPGLSNEKLFF

D gene: TRBD1
V gene: TRBV2
J gene: TRBJ1-1
CDR3 protein: CASILGGRDDTEAFF

D gene: .
V gene: TRBV6-5
J gene: TRBJ1-1
CDR3 protein: CASRKVGSNTEAFF

D gene: .
V gene: TRBV19
J gene: TRBJ1-4
CDR3 protein: CASSIEADPATNEKLFF

D gene: TRBD1
V gene: TRBV5-1
J gene: TRBJ1-1
CDR3 protein: CASSLTGTGDSNTEAFF

D gene: TRBD2
V gene: TRBV7-9
J gene: TRBJ2-5
CDR3 protein: CASSFSGGAGETQYF

D gene: .
V gene: TRBV20-1
J gene: TRBJ2-7
CDR3 protein: CRADSTYEQYF

D gene: TRBD1
V gene: TRBV3-1/TRBV3-2
J gene: TRBJ1-4
CDR3 protein: CASSRRSQGEKLFF

D gene: TRBD1
V gene: TRBV2
J gene: TRBJ1-6
CDR3 protein: CASSKQTGNNSPLHF

D gene: .
V gene: TRBV27
J gene: TRBJ2-5
CDR3 protein: CASSLYRSEGYQETQYF

D gene: .
V gene: TRBV27
J gene: TRBJ2-7
CDR3 protein: CASSLGAGAYEQYF

D gene: .
V gene: TRBV19
J gene: TRBJ2-2
CDR3 protein: CASSLLATNTGELFF

D gene: TRBD1
V gene: TRBV6-4
J gene: TRBJ2-3
CDR3 protein: CASSIRQGATSTDTQYF

D gene: .
V gene: TRBV19
J gene: TRBJ1-5
CDR3 protein: CASSIAGNQPQHF

D gene: .
V gene: TRBV6-5
J gene: TRBJ1-1
CDR3 protein: CASKEDGEAFF

D gene: TRBD1
V gene: TRBV9
J gene: TRBJ2-1
CDR3 protein: CASSVGTGAVEQFF

D gene: .
V gene: TRBV24-1
J gene: TRBJ2-5
CDR3 protein: CATASGETAGSQETQYF

D gene: .
V gene: TRBV5-1
J gene: TRBJ2-3
CDR3 protein: CASSPRNTDTQYF

D gene: .
V gene: TRBV2
J gene: TRBJ1-1
CDR3 protein: CASSEQTNTEAFF